Shown below are 26 T cell receptor beta chains from a single sample sequenced in a study of cytomegalovirus exposure and HLA in healthy donors. The PCR used 60 Vbeta and 13 Jbeta primers. The table came from immunoSEQ multiplex PCR; TCRdb's copy has only in-frame clones and leaves some out. The sample holds about 190,000 clones; around 79% are singletons and the top ten take around 1.6%. What was sequenced was PBMCs. These receptors came from a young woman in good health and CMV-seronegative.

This sequence joins TRBV6-5 and TRBJ1-2, with 7 bases lining up with TRBD1. The germline CDR1 and CDR2 sequences are MNHEY and SVGAGI. This CDR3 is 15 amino acids long. Trimming cost V 6 bases and J 4 bases; bases outside gene matches: 11. The CDR3 DNA is TGTGCCAGCAGCCTGGGACAGCACTTCTTCTATGGCTACACCTTC. Its protein is CASSLGQHFFYGYTF.

The V and J genes are TRBV15 and TRBJ2-7; 8 nucleotides align to TRBD1. The CDR3 is 14 residues long. Germline trimming cut 3 bases from V and 3 bases from J; bases unmatched to any gene: 4. From germline, CDR1 is LNHNV and CDR2 YYDKDF (reference sequence). The chain's CDR3 is CATSRNDRGYEQYF. The CDR3 coding sequence is TGTGCCACCAGCAGGAACGACAGGGGCTACGAGCAGTACTTC.

The chain employs TRBV5-1 and TRBJ2-1; 9 bases line up with TRBD1. J gave up 8 bases and V 4 bases, and 7 bases lay outside the gene matches. This CDR3 is 14 amino acids long. Germline V gene data show CDR1 as SGHRS and CDR2 as YFSETQ. In DNA form, the CDR3 reads TGCGCCAGCAGCAGCGGACAGGGGCTGGATGAGCAGTTCTTC. Translation: CASSSGQGLDEQFF.

V is TRBV4-1 and J is TRBJ2-5, with TRBD2 matching 11 bases. Losses at the gene ends were 3 bases for V and 2 bases for J; bases not matched to a gene: 2. The germline gives CDR1 MGHRA, CDR2 YSYEKL. This CDR3 is 15 amino acids long. The DNA of the CDR3 is TGCGCCAGCAGCCAGGGACTAGCGGCACAAGAGACCCAGTACTTC. Its translation: CASSQGLAAQETQYF.

The genes are TRBV5-6 and TRBJ2-2; the D is unclear. The CDR3 contains 13 residues. The germline CDR1 and CDR2 sequences are SGHDT and YYEEEE. Between the trimmed V and J ends, which lost 4 bases and 7 bases, there was a span of 11 bases. This chain's CDR3 is CASSPRPDGELFF. The CDR3 DNA is TGTGCCAGCAGCCCCAGGCCGGACGGGGAGCTGTTTTTT.

CDR3 sequence (DNA): TGCAGCGTTGACGACAGTTCGGATACTGAAGCTTTCTTT. Amino acids: CSVDDSSDTEAFF. This chain joins TRBV29-1 and TRBJ1-1; possibly TRBD1 for D (5 bases). This CDR3 has 13 amino acids. Germline V CDR1 and CDR2: SQVTM, ANQGSEA. V was clipped by 3 bases and J by 5 bases, with 13 bases between them. The entire variable domain, with the rest obtained from reference TRBV29-1 and TRBJ1-1, is as follows: SAVISQKPSRDICQRGTSLTIQCQVDSQVTMMFWYRQQPGQSLTLIATANQGSEATYESGFVIDKFPISRPNLTFSTLTVSNMSPEDSSIYLCSVDDSSDTEAFFGQGTRLTVV.

CDR3 residues: CASSLLGAGSYEQYF. The CDR3 DNA follows: TGCGCCAGCAGCTTGTTGGGGGCCGGCTCCTACGAGCAGTACTTC. J is TRBJ2-7 and V is TRBV5-1, with D perhaps TRBD1 (6 bases). The V gene lost 1 base and the J gene lost 0 bases, with 11 bases spanning the gap. Germline V CDR1 and CDR2: SGHRS, YFSETQ. The CDR3 is 15 residues long.

This chain uses TRBV9 with TRBJ2-7; 7 bases agree with TRBD1. V was clipped by 4 bases and J by 0 bases; unmatched bases: 7. The germline gives CDR1 SGDLS, CDR2 YYNGEE. The CDR3 runs 15 residues. The CDR3 region is CASSKTDRTSYEQYF. CDR3 DNA: TGTGCCAGCAGCAAAACGGACAGGACCTCCTACGAGCAGTACTTC. Full variable domain (remainder filled in from reference TRBV9 and TRBJ2-7): DSGVTQTPKHLITATGQRVTLRCSPRSGDLSVYWYQQSLDQGLQFLIQYYNGEERAKGNILERFSAQQFPDLHSELNLSSLELGDSALYFCASSKTDRTSYEQYFGPGTRLTVT.

CDR3 sequence: CASSEQGFQPQHF. CDR3 nucleotides: TGTGCCAGCAGTGAACAGGGGTTTCAGCCCCAGCATTTT. V is TRBV6-1 and J is TRBJ1-5, with TRBD1 as a possible D gene (6 bases). This CDR3 has 13 amino acids. The germline CDR1 and CDR2 sequences are MNHNS and SASEGT. Trimming removed 2 bases from V and 6 bases from J, with 8 bases in between.

V is TRBV15 and J is TRBJ1-2; weak D call: TRBD1 (5 bases). The V gene lost 5 bases and the J gene lost 5 bases, with 12 bases spanning the gap. The CDR3 is made up of 13 amino acids. Germline CDR1 and CDR2: LNHNV and YYDKDF (reference sequence). The CDR3 sequence: CATSLRVLYGYTF. The CDR3, as DNA: TGTGCCACCAGCCTCAGGGTATTATATGGCTACACCTTC.

The gene calls are TRBV4-2 and TRBJ2-7; 9 nucleotides line up with TRBD1. The CDR3 is made up of 17 amino acids. Per the germline V gene, CDR1 is LGHNA and CDR2 is YNFKEQ. V trimming: 0 bases; J trimming: 0 bases; junction bases outside the gene matches: 6. The CDR3 protein is CASSQDSGQGLSYEQYF. Written as DNA, the CDR3 is TGTGCCAGCAGCCAAGACTCCGGACAGGGGCTCTCCTACGAGCAGTACTTC.

The gene calls are TRBV18 and TRBJ1-1, with D possibly being TRBD1 (5 bases). Trimming stripped 2 bases from V and 1 base from J, with 11 bases between. Germline CDR1 and CDR2: KGHSH and LQKENI. The CDR3 extends over 15 amino acids. This chain's CDR3 is CASSPSFQGNTEAFF. The CDR3 nucleotides are TGTGCCAGCTCACCATCCTTTCAGGGGAACACTGAAGCTTTCTTT.

The rearrangement joins TRBV5-1 to TRBJ2-1, with 8 bases lining up with TRBD2. CDR3 length: 13 residues. The V and J ends lost 7 bases and 8 bases, in that order; junction bases with no gene match: 8. Per the germline V gene, CDR1 is SGHRS and CDR2 is YFSETQ. This CDR3 is CASSSAGGYEQFF. The CDR3 DNA is TGCGCCAGCTCGTCGGCGGGAGGCTATGAGCAGTTCTTC. The variable domain in full, completed from reference TRBV5-1 and TRBJ2-1, reads KAGVTQTPRYLIKTRGQQVTLSCSPISGHRSVSWYQQTPGQGLQFLFEYFSETQRNKGNFPGRFSGRQFSNSRSEMNVSTLELGDSALYLCASSSAGGYEQFFGPGTRLTVL.

The V and J genes are TRBV6-1 and TRBJ1-1, with D possibly matching TRBD1 (5 bases). Germline assignment: CDR1 MNHNS and CDR2 SASEGT. The CDR3 covers 13 residues. V was cut by 5 bases and J by 0 bases, with 7 bases left in between. In DNA, the CDR3 is TGTGCCAGCAGTATGACAGTGAACACTGAAGCTTTCTTT. This gives the protein CASSMTVNTEAFF.

The gene calls are TRBV7-6 and TRBJ2-3; a weak D match, TRBD2 (6 bases). Per germline, CDR1 SGHVS and CDR2 FNYEAQ. The CDR3 contains 14 residues. The V end was cut by 4 bases, the J end by 6 bases, with 14 bases between. The CDR3 DNA reads TGTGCCAGCAGCTCCGGAACTGCGGGGGATACGCAGTATTTT. Its protein product is CASSSGTAGDTQYF.

The chain couples TRBV29-1 to TRBJ1-2; 7 bases match TRBD1. Germline V gene sequence: CDR1 SQVTM, CDR2 ANQGSEA. J lost 2 bases, V lost 7 bases, and 4 bases had no gene match. CDR3 length: 12 amino acids. The CDR3 loop reads CSDGQANYGYTF. For the CDR3, the DNA is TGCAGCGACGGACAGGCCAACTATGGCTACACCTTC.

The gene calls are TRBV9 and TRBJ2-3; 9 nucleotides align to TRBD2. The CDR3 runs to 16 residues. V lost 3 bases to trimming and J lost 4 bases; unmatched junction nucleotides: 9. Germline-derived CDR1 and CDR2 are SGDLS and YYNGEE. For the CDR3, the DNA is TGTGCCAGCAGCGGCTTAGCGGGAGACCGTCCAGATACGCAGTATTTT. This sequence encodes CASSGLAGDRPDTQYF.

This clone turned up a few times. CDR3 nucleotide sequence: TGTGCCAGTAGTGCGAGTTTCATCAATGAGCAGTTCTTC. It encodes CASSASFINEQFF. The chain recombines TRBV19 with TRBJ2-1, with no clear D. Germline CDR1 reads LNHDA; CDR2 reads SQIVND (reference sequence). The CDR3 totals 13 residues. V lost 5 bases to trimming and J lost 6 bases, with 11 bases between them.

The chain's CDR3 is CSVLGTALSTDTQYF. The DNA for the CDR3 is TGCAGCGTTCTAGGGACAGCCCTTAGCACAGATACGCAGTATTTT. The genes are TRBV29-1 and TRBJ2-3; 7 bases match TRBD1. This CDR3 is 15 amino acids long. CDR1 is SQVTM, CDR2 ANQGSEA, per germline. V lost 5 bases, J lost 0 bases, and 8 bases stayed unmatched.

The chain joins TRBV9 to TRBJ2-1; D not resolved. Germline V gene data show CDR1 as SGDLS and CDR2 as YYNGEE. The germline V and J ends were trimmed by 4 bases and 9 bases, with 17 bases remaining between them. The CDR3 is 14 residues long. The CDR3 here is CASSPLRSAVEQFF. CDR3 in DNA: TGTGCCAGCAGCCCCCTTAGGAGCGCCGTTGAGCAGTTCTTC.

This clone has only a few counts. The J gene is TRBJ2-3, the V gene TRBV7-9; D unresolved. V was pared by 5 bases and J by 2 bases, with 17 bases between. The CDR3 is 16 amino acids. Looked up from germline, CDR1 is SEHNR and CDR2 is FQNEAQ (reference sequence). The CDR3 protein is CASSRLMAVLTDTQYF. The CDR3 coding sequence is TGTGCCAGCAGCCGTTTAATGGCAGTGCTCACAGATACGCAGTATTTT.

The chain uses TRBV28 and TRBJ1-5; TRBD1 is a possible D gene (6 bases). Germline V gene lookup returns CDR1 MDHEN and CDR2 SYDVKM. The CDR3 has 14 residues. V lost 5 bases and J 8 bases, leaving 16 bases between the germline ends. Here the CDR3 reads CASSVFEQGKPQHF. The DNA for the CDR3 is TGTGCCAGCAGTGTTTTCGAACAGGGTAAGCCCCAGCATTTT.

This clone was found a few times. V is TRBV19 and J is TRBJ2-5; D is perhaps TRBD2 (5 bases). The V and J ends lost 3 bases and 3 bases respectively, with 14 bases between them. The germline V gene encodes CDR1 LNHDA and CDR2 SQIVND (reference sequence). This CDR3 region has 15 residues. CDR3 loop: CASSMLGLAEETQYF. The DNA of the CDR3 is TGTGCCAGTAGTATGTTAGGCCTAGCAGAAGAGACCCAGTACTTC.

The chain is built from TRBV29-1 and TRBJ1-4, with TRBD1 matching 9 bases. Germline V gives CDR1 SQVTM, CDR2 ANQGSEA. The J segment lost 7 bases and the V segment lost 4 bases, leaving 10 bases of the junction unmatched. The CDR3 is 15 residues long. The chain's CDR3 is CSVGEQGAGGEKLFF. CDR3 sequence (DNA): TGCAGCGTTGGTGAACAGGGGGCAGGTGGTGAAAAACTGTTTTTT.

The gene calls are TRBV29-1 and TRBJ2-1; D is perhaps TRBD1 (6 bases). The germline gives CDR1 SQVTM, CDR2 ANQGSEA. Trimming removed 4 bases from V and 7 bases from J, with 14 bases in between. The CDR3 has 13 residues. CDR3 sequence reads: CSVGTGISNEQFF. CDR3 sequence (DNA): TGCAGCGTTGGTACAGGGATAAGTAATGAGCAGTTCTTC.

The chain has TRBV29-1 and TRBJ1-1, with D possibly TRBD1 on 6 matching bases. The germline V gene encodes CDR1 SQVTM and CDR2 ANQGSEA. This CDR3 comprises 14 residues. V lost 6 bases, J lost 5 bases, and 19 bases lay in between. The CDR3 nucleotides read TGCAGCGTCGTAGGGACATTAAGGGTAACTGAAGCTTTCTTT. It encodes CSVVGTLRVTEAFF.